What follows are 23 T cell receptor beta chains derived from one specimen sequenced in a study of OX40 agonist ivuxolimab in advanced cancers. The repertoire was sequenced with immunoSEQ multiplex PCR; TCRdb's copy has only in-frame clones and lacks some. This sample has 27,000 or so clones, with roughly 80% found just once. Source: CD4+ or CD8+ T cells sorted from blood, taken in a trial of the OX40 agonist ivuxolimab. These receptor sequences come from an adult with an advanced solid tumor such as melanoma, head and neck, liver or kidney cancer.

This clone was picked up a small number of times. This rearrangement joins TRBV9 to TRBJ1-2; D remains ambiguous. Trimming left V 7 bases short and J 5 bases short, with 6 bases between. The V gene's germline CDR1 is SGDLS and CDR2 YYNGEE. The CDR3 is made up of 10 amino acids. The CDR3 loop is CASGEYGYTF. The CDR3, as DNA: TGTGCCAGCGGGGAATATGGCTACACCTTC.

This clone was detected only once. The gene calls are TRBV13 and TRBJ2-5, with 11 bases lining up with TRBD1. The CDR3 runs to 16 residues. The V gene end was trimmed by 6 bases and the J gene end by 5 bases; junction bases not matched to a gene: 11. Germline-derived CDR1 and CDR2 are PRHDT and FYEKMQ (reference sequence). The CDR3 DNA reads as TGTGCCAGCAGTTCATCCGGGACAGGGGGTGAGGAGACCCAGTACTTC. The encoded protein is CASSSSGTGGEETQYF.

The chain joins TRBV10-1 to TRBJ2-1; D gene ambiguous. Germline CDR1 reads WNHNN; CDR2 reads SYGVQD (reference sequence). Trimming removed 4 bases at V and 4 bases at J, with 8 bases between. This CDR3 is built from 13 residues. The CDR3 loop is CASSAARYNEQFF. The CDR3 DNA follows: TGCGCCAGCAGTGCAGCGCGATACAATGAGCAGTTCTTC.

This clone was counted only a few times. The gene calls are TRBV11-2 and TRBJ1-5; tentative D call: TRBD1 (5 bases). The V end was cut by 6 bases, the J end by 3 bases, with 18 bases between. Germline CDR1 reads SGHAT; CDR2 reads FQNNGV. The CDR3 sequence is 16 residues long. The CDR3 nucleotides read TGTGCCAGCAGTCCAATGGCGGGACTGAACAATCAGCCCCAGCATTTT. It is translated as CASSPMAGLNNQPQHF.

V usage is TRBV7-8 and J usage is TRBJ2-1; 10 bases align to TRBD2. Germline V gene lookup returns CDR1 SGHVS and CDR2 FQNEAQ. The J segment lost 4 bases and the V segment lost 5 bases, leaving 11 bases of the junction unmatched. This CDR3 has 17 amino acids. The CDR3, as DNA: TGTGCCAGCAGCCCACCCCTAGCGGGAGCCCCTTACAATGAGCAGTTCTTC. Translated: CASSPPLAGAPYNEQFF.

Concerning this clone: Other nucleotide sequences in the sample specify the same CDR3. The chain employs TRBV9 and TRBJ2-1; tentatively, D is TRBD1 (6 bases). CDR1 SGDLS and CDR2 YYNGEE come from the germline V gene. CDR3 length: 15 amino acids. Between the trimmed V and J ends, which lost 0 bases and 0 bases, there was a span of 7 bases. CDR3: CASSVEGGSYNEQFF. CDR3 sequence (DNA): TGTGCCAGCAGCGTAGAAGGGGGCTCCTACAATGAGCAGTTCTTC.

The chain combines TRBV4-1 with TRBJ2-1; D remains unclear. Trimming removed 0 bases from V and 6 bases from J, with 12 bases in between. The CDR3 has 15 amino acids. The germline gives CDR1 MGHRA, CDR2 YSYEKL. CDR3 in amino acids: CASSQDLWKVNEQFF. DNA for the CDR3: TGCGCCAGCAGCCAAGATTTGTGGAAGGTCAATGAGCAGTTCTTC.

The rearrangement uses TRBV9 and TRBJ1-2; TRBD1 might be the D (5 bases). The CDR3 runs 13 residues. Between the trimmed V and J ends, which lost 3 bases and 3 bases, there was a span of 9 bases. Per germline, CDR1 SGDLS and CDR2 YYNGEE. The CDR3 DNA reads as TGTGCCAGCAGCGCGACAGAGGACTATGGCTACACCTTC. It codes for CASSATEDYGYTF. Full variable domain (remainder filled in from reference TRBV9 and TRBJ1-2): DSGVTQTPKHLITATGQRVTLRCSPRSGDLSVYWYQQSLDQGLQFLIQYYNGEERAKGNILERFSAQQFPDLHSELNLSSLELGDSALYFCASSATEDYGYTFGSGTRLTVV.

This clone was detected only a few times. The V gene is TRBV5-1, the J gene TRBJ2-3, with D perhaps TRBD1 (6 bases). CDR1 is SGHRS and CDR2 is YFSETQ in the germline V gene. V was pared by 3 bases and J by 2 bases, with 19 bases between. The CDR3 consists of 17 residues. The CDR3 region is CASSSYWAGADTDTQYF. For the CDR3, the DNA is TGCGCCAGCAGCTCCTACTGGGCAGGGGCGGACACAGATACGCAGTATTTT.

The chain is built from TRBV19 and TRBJ1-5; 9 bases map to TRBD1. The CDR3 runs to 17 residues. Unmatched junction bases numbered 8, after V lost 5 bases and J lost 0 bases. Germline CDR1 and CDR2: LNHDA and SQIVND (reference sequence). CDR3 nucleotides: TGTGCCAGTAGTCCCGGGACAGGGAAGTATAGCAATCAGCCCCAGCATTTT. Translation gives CASSPGTGKYSNQPQHF. The full variable domain, completed using reference TRBV19 and TRBJ1-5, is DGGITQSPKYLFRKEGQNVTLSCEQNLNHDAMYWYRQDPGQGLRLIYYSQIVNDFQKGDIAEGYSVSREKKESFPLTVTSAQKNPTAFYLCASSPGTGKYSNQPQHFGDGTRLSIL.

This chain links TRBV13 with TRBJ1-1; 11 nucleotides align to TRBD1. The length of the CDR3 is 12 residues. Germline loops: CDR1 PRHDT, CDR2 FYEKMQ (reference sequence). V shed 5 bases and J 10 bases; nucleotides not matched to a gene: 3. CDR3 in amino acids: CASSPGTGGAFF. The CDR3 DNA sequence: TGTGCCAGCAGCCCAGGGACAGGGGGAGCTTTCTTT.

The rearrangement uses TRBV27 and TRBJ2-1, with D perhaps TRBD1 or TRBD2 (5 bases each). The CDR3 contains 13 residues. V was clipped by 7 bases and J by 5 bases, with 12 bases between them. CDR1 is MNHEY and CDR2 is SMNVEV in the germline V gene (reference sequence). In DNA form, the CDR3 reads TGTGCCAGCACGAGGGGCTCTCACAATGAGCAGTTCTTC. Encoded protein: CASTRGSHNEQFF.

V gene TRBV6-5 combines with J gene TRBJ2-6; the match to TRBD1 covers 7 bases. V was pared by 5 bases and J by 4 bases, with 5 bases of the junction left unmatched. CDR1 MNHEY and CDR2 SVGAGI come from the germline V gene. CDR3 length equals 15 residues. Here the CDR3 DNA reads TGTGCCAGCAGTCTGACAGGGACCGGGGCCAACGTCCTGACTTTC. Its protein product is CASSLTGTGANVLTF.

The chain combines TRBV7-9 with TRBJ2-1; D may be TRBD2 (5 bases). Trimming pared 5 bases from V and 8 bases from J, leaving 7 bases between. This CDR3 region has 11 residues. Germline CDR1 reads SEHNR; CDR2 reads FQNEAQ (reference sequence). The CDR3 DNA reads as TGTGCCAGCAGCGCGCGGGATGAGCAGTTCTTC. Translation gives CASSARDEQFF.

The genes are TRBV10-2 and TRBJ2-3; 7 bases are shared with TRBD2. This CDR3 is built from 13 residues. J gave up 8 bases and V 9 bases, and 11 bases lay outside the gene matches. The germline V gene has CDR1 WSHSY and CDR2 SAAADI. The CDR3 sequence is CASYGTTLGTQYF. CDR3 DNA sequence: TGCGCCAGTTATGGGACTACGCTTGGTACGCAGTATTTT.

The genes are TRBV5-8 and TRBJ1-2; the match to TRBD1 covers 7 bases. CDR1 and CDR2 from the germline V gene are SGHTS and YDEGEE. The CDR3 is made up of 13 amino acids. Germline trimming cut 6 bases from V and 4 bases from J; bases unmatched to any gene: 6. DNA for the CDR3: TGTGCCAGCAACCCGCAGGGGGGCTATGGCTACACCTTC. Protein product: CASNPQGGYGYTF.

This clone was seen a single time. The chain links TRBV6-6 to TRBJ2-2; D is unclear. Germline CDR1 reads MNHNY; CDR2 reads SVGAGI (reference sequence). V gave up 6 bases and J gave up 2 bases, with 4 bases separating them. This CDR3 is 12 amino acids long. The CDR3 here is CASRVNTGELFF. For the CDR3, the DNA is TGTGCCAGCAGGGTTAACACCGGGGAGCTGTTTTTT.

This clone was observed once. The chain carries TRBV7-3 and TRBJ2-3; the match to TRBD1 covers 7 bases. V lost 2 bases to trimming and J lost 1 base; unmatched junction nucleotides: 3. CDR1 is SGHTA and CDR2 is FQGTGA in the germline V gene. The CDR3 has 15 residues. In nucleotides, the CDR3 is TGTGCCAGCAGCTTAGAGGGGGCTGGCACAGATACGCAGTATTTT. Translated: CASSLEGAGTDTQYF.

The chain is built from TRBV9 and TRBJ1-1, with a weak D call TRBD1 (5 bases). V was clipped by 6 bases and J by 6 bases, with 21 bases between them. Germline assignment: CDR1 SGDLS and CDR2 YYNGEE. This CDR3 region has 15 residues. The CDR3 loop is CASTMAGLPGAEAFF. CDR3 sequence (DNA): TGTGCCAGCACCATGGCAGGGCTGCCGGGCGCTGAAGCTTTCTTT.

The V call is TRBV2, the J call TRBJ2-1, with 10 bases identical to TRBD2. The CDR3 length is 18 residues. The germline V gene encodes CDR1 SNHLY and CDR2 FYNNEI. Trimming removed 5 bases from V and 9 bases from J; junction bases left unmatched: 19. The CDR3 region has the DNA TGTGCCAGCAGTCAGAGTAGCGGGAGGTACCTTGCGTGGGGTGAGCAGTTCTTC. Translation gives CASSQSSGRYLAWGEQFF.

This rearrangement joins TRBV7-6 to TRBJ1-1; weak D call: TRBD1 (6 bases). There are 16 residues in the CDR3. The V end lost 3 bases, the J end lost 1 base, and 15 bases lay between the germline ends. The germline V gene encodes CDR1 SGHVS and CDR2 FNYEAQ. CDR3 amino acids: CASSFTEGEGNTEAFF. In DNA, the CDR3 is TGTGCCAGCAGCTTTACAGAGGGGGAGGGGAACACTGAAGCTTTCTTT.

V is TRBV28 and J is TRBJ2-2; 8 bases fit TRBD2. Germline CDR1 and CDR2: MDHEN and SYDVKM. V lost 5 bases, J lost 9 bases, and 5 bases stayed unmatched. CDR3 length: 13 amino acids. The CDR3 nucleotides read TGTGCCAGCAGTCCCCGGGGGGGCCGGGAGCTGTTTTTT. This sequence encodes CASSPRGGRELFF.

This chain joins TRBV14 and TRBJ2-7, with no clear D. The ends were cut back, 5 bases at V and 2 bases at J, with 7 bases in the middle. Germline assignment: CDR1 SGHDN and CDR2 FVKESK. This CDR3 contains 12 residues. The CDR3 DNA reads TGTGCCAGCAGCGGAGACACCTACGAGCAGTACTTC. Its translation: CASSGDTYEQYF. Full variable domain (outside the CDR3, taken from reference TRBV14 and TRBJ2-7): EAGVTQFPSHSVIEKGQTVTLRCDPISGHDNLYWYRRVMGKEIKFLLHFVKESKQDESGMPNNRFLAERTGGTYSTLKVQPAELEDSGVYFCASSGDTYEQYFGPGTRLTVT.